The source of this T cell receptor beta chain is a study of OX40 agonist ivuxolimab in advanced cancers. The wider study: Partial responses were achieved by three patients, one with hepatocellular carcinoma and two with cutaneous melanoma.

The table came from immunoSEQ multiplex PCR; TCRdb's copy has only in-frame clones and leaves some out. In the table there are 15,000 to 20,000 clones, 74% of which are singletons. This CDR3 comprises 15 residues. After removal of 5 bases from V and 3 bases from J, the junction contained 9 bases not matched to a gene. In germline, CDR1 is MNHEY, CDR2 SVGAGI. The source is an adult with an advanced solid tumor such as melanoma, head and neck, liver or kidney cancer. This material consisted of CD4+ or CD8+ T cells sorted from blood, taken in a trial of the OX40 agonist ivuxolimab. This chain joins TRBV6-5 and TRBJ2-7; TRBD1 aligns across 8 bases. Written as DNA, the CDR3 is TGTGCCAGCAGTCCGATGACAGGGGCCTTCTACGAGCAGTACTTC. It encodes CASSPMTGAFYEQYF.